This paragraph covers one T cell receptor beta chain sequence. Its antigen is unidentified. This sample stems from a study of immune cell composition in non-small cell lung cancer. At the level of the study: Tumours were mainly lung adenocarcinoma or squamous cell carcinoma. Study-wide points: Shared sequences between tumour-reactive and dominant in vivo clones were not proven. 60% to 80% of squamous and under 35% of adenocarcinoma cases had tumour-associated clones >0.5%. In adenocarcinoma, maximal tumour-associated clone frequency tracked TIL tumour reactivity.

Trimming at V came to 1 base and at J to 2 bases, leaving 9 bases not matched to a gene. This CDR3 comprises 17 residues. Germline assignment: CDR1 LGHNA and CDR2 YNFKEQ. The data were produced by immunoSEQ multiplex PCR, yet TCRdb's version contains in-frame clones alone and is incomplete. The sample contains 400 to 500 clones, around 80% of which appear only once. This clonotype originated in a human donor with non-small cell lung cancer. The chain is built from TRBV4-2 and TRBJ2-3, with 7 positions matching TRBD2. Material: lung tumor tissue. CDR3 DNA sequence: TGTGCCAGCAGCCAAGGCCTCGGACTAGGCCTCACAGATACGCAGTATTTT. Residues: CASSQGLGLGLTDTQYF.